This T cell receptor beta chain was obtained from a study of OX40 agonist ivuxolimab in advanced cancers. Overall study context: Ivuxolimab is a fully human IgG2 antibody that activates OX40 (CD134). Patient treatment consisted of intravenous ivuxolimab administration every 2 weeks at 0.01 to 10 mg/kg. Three patients got partial responses; one had hepatocellular carcinoma and two had cutaneous melanoma.

Study-wide points: There was clonal expansion of CD4+ and CD8+ blood T cells by week 6 at 0.1 to 3.0 mg/kg.

Note on this clone: Its antigen remains unidentified.

This CDR3 has 15 amino acids. The germline V gene has CDR1 SNHLY and CDR2 FYNNEI. V was shortened by 3 bases and J by 5 bases, with 13 bases between the two germline ends. Method: immunoSEQ multiplex PCR; TCRdb's copy keeps in-frame clones and lacks some. The sample lists some 39,000 clones, approximately 90% occurring once. V is TRBV2 and J is TRBJ2-2, with a possible D match to TRBD2 (6 bases). Sequenced here: CD4+ or CD8+ T cells sorted from blood, sampled in a trial of the OX40 agonist ivuxolimab. The clonotype was recovered from an adult with an advanced solid tumor such as melanoma, head and neck, liver or kidney cancer. The CDR3 coding sequence is TGTGCCAGCAGTGATGAGTCTGGGGGGACCGGGGAGCTGTTTTTT. It encodes CASSDESGGTGELFF.